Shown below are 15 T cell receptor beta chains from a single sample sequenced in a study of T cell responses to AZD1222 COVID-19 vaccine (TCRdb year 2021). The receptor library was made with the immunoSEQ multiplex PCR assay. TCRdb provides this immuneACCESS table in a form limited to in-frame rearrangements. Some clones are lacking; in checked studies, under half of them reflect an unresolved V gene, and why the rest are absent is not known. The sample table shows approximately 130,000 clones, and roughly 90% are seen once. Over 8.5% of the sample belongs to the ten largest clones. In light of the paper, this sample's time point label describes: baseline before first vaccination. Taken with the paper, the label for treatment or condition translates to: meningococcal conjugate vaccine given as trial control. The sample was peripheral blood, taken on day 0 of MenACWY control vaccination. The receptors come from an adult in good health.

As DNA, the CDR3 is TGTGCCACCAGTGCTGACTTGAACACTGAAGCTTTCTTT. This translates into CATSADLNTEAFF. This chain joins TRBV24-1 and TRBJ1-1; D unclear. V was clipped by 5 bases and J by 0 bases, with 6 bases between them. Germline V gene sequence: CDR1 KGHDR, CDR2 SFDVKD. CDR3 length equals 13 residues.

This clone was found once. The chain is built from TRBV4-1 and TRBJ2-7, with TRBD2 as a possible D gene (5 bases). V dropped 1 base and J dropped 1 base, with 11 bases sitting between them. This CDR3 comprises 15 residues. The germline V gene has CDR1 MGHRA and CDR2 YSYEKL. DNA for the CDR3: TGCGCCAGCAGCCAAGGTGCCAGCGGATCCTACGAGCAGTACTTC. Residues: CASSQGASGSYEQYF.

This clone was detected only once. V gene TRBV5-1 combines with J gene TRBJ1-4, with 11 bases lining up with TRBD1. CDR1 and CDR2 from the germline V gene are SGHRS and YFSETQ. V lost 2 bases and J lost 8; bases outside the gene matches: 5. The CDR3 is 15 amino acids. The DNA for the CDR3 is TGCGCCAGCAGCTTTGCGGGACAGGGGGGAGAAAAACTGTTTTTT. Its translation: CASSFAGQGGEKLFF.

CDR3 residues: CATRGRDYNEQFF. The CDR3 nucleotides read TGTGCCACCAGGGGCAGGGACTACAATGAGCAGTTCTTC. V is TRBV24-1 and J is TRBJ2-1, with D maybe TRBD1 (5 bases). CDR1 KGHDR and CDR2 SFDVKD come from the germline V gene. V lost 7 bases, J lost 3 bases, and 9 bases lay in between. This CDR3 spans 13 amino acids.

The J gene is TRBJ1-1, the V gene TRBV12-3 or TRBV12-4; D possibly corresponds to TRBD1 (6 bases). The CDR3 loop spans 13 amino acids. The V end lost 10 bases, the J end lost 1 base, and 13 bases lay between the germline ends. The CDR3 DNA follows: TGTGCCACCAAGACAGGCCGGAACACTGAAGCTTTCTTT. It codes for CATKTGRNTEAFF.

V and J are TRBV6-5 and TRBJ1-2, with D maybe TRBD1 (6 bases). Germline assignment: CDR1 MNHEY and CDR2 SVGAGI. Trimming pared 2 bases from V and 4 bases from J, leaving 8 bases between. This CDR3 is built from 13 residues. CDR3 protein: CASSYTTGYGYTF. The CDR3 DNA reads TGTGCCAGCAGTTACACGACAGGCTATGGCTACACCTTC.

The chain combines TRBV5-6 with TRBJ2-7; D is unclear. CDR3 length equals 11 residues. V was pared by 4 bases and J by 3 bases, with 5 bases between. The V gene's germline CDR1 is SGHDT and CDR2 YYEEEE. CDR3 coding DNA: TGTGCCAGCAGCCGGAACTACGAGCAGTACTTC. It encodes CASSRNYEQYF.

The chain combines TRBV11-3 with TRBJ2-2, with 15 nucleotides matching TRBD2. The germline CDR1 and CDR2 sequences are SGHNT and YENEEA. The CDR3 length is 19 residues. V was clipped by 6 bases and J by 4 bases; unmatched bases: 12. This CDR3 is CASRRGLAGGPRGTGELFF. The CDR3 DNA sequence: TGTGCCAGCAGACGAGGACTAGCGGGAGGGCCAAGAGGCACCGGGGAGCTGTTTTTT.

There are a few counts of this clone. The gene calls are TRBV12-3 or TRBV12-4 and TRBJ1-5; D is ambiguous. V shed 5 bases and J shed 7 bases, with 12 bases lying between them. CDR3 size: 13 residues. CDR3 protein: CASSLSKAQPQHF. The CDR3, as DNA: TGTGCCAGCAGTCTATCTAAAGCGCAGCCCCAGCATTTT.

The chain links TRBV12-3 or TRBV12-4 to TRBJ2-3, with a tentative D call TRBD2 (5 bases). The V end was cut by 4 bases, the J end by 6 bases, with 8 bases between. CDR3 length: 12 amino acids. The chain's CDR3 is CASSSRRDTQYF. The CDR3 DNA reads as TGTGCCAGCAGTTCCAGGAGGGATACGCAGTATTTT.

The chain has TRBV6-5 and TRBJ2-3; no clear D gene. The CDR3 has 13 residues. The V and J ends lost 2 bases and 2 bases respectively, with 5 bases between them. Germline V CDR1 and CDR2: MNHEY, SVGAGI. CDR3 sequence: CASSYTNTDTQYF. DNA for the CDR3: TGTGCCAGCAGTTACACTAACACAGATACGCAGTATTTT.

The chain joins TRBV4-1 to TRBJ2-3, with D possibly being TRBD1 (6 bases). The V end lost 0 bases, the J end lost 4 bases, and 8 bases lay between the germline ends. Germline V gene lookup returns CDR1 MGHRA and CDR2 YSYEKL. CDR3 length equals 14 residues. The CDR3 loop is CASSQDTGPDTQYF. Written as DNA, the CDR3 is TGCGCCAGCAGCCAAGATACAGGGCCAGATACGCAGTATTTT.

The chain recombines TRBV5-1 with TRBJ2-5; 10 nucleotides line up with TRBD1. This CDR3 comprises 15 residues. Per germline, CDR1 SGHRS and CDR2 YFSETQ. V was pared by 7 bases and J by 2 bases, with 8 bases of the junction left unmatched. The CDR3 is CASCPTGGRQETQYF. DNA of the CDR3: TGCGCCAGCTGCCCGACAGGGGGCCGTCAAGAGACCCAGTACTTC.

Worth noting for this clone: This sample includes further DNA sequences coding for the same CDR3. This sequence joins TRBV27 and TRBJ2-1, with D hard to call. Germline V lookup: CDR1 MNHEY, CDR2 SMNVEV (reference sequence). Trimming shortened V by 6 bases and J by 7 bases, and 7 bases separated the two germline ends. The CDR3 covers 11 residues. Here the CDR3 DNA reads TGTGCCAGCAGCCTCTATAATGAGCAGTTCTTC. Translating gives CASSLYNEQFF.

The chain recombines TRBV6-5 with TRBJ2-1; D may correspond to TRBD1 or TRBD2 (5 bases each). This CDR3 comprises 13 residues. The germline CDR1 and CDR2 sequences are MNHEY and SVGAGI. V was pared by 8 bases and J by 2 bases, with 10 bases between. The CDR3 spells CASGRDPYNEQFF. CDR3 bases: TGTGCCAGCGGCAGGGACCCCTACAATGAGCAGTTCTTC.